The T cell receptor beta chain described here comes from a study of CD8 T cells in Susac syndrome. Broader study findings: As acknowledged by the study, its TCR sequencing and HLA analysis included a relatively small number of individuals. Clonal expansion was present among Susac CD8+ cells. This expansion reached its peak in TEMRA cells and in active patients.

This CDR3 is built from 12 residues. Germline CDR1 is SGHDT and CDR2 is YYEEEE. Trimming took off 4 bases at V and 10 bases at J, with 14 bases between the two ends. About this clonotype: Its specificity is not known.

Random hexamers were used to reverse transcribe the RNA input (roughly 0.5 to 1 ug). Amplification of the TCR beta CDR3 was carried out by immunoSEQ multiplex PCR, which spanned a total of 54 Vbeta and 13 Jbeta segments. TCRdb processed the immunoSEQ multiplex PCR reads anew with MiXCR; each CDR3 protein has one entry. The sample carries around 170,000 distinct CDR3 sequences, 85% to 95% recorded once. The sample consisted of CD8+ T cells from PBMCs. This TCR was sampled from a human donor with Susac syndrome. The J gene is TRBJ1-1, the V gene TRBV5-6; D remains unclear. CDR3: CASSQDPLVAFF. CDR3 bases: TGTGCCAGCAGCCAGGACCCTCTCGTAGCTTTCTTT.